This T cell receptor beta chain was identified during a study of CD8 T cells in ankylosing spondylitis. For TCR beta, libraries came from quantitative 5'-RACE with molecular barcodes. TCRdb used MiXCR to reprocess the 5' RACE reads, holding one entry per CDR3 protein. The repertoire holds fewer than 550,000 distinct CDR3 sequences, with about 5% as singletons. This clonotype was recorded at least ten times. The antigen remains unidentified. Germline V gene lookup returns CDR1 SGHNT and CDR2 YYREEE (reference sequence). The CDR3 runs 15 residues. V was shortened by 4 bases and J by 2 bases, with 14 bases between the two germline ends. Study-level results: In ankylosing spondylitis blood, a motif of about 8 highly homologous TCR beta variants appeared characteristic. Clones linked with disease were CD8+ and fairly uncommon in the peripheral blood. The authors reported significant enrichment of disease-linked clones in matched ankylosing spondylitis synovial fluid. Reports of some motif variants in reactive arthritis synovial fluid and blood predate this one.

This TCR was sampled from a male donor with ankylosing spondylitis. V usage is TRBV5-4 and J usage is TRBJ2-3; TRBD2 is a possible D gene (7 bases). Sequenced input: blood, either unsorted or a sorted T cell fraction (not recorded which). CDR3 amino acids: CASSRGGGVTDTQYF. DNA for the CDR3: TGTGCCAGCAGCAGAGGGGGGGGCGTCACAGATACGCAGTATTTT.